A selection of T cell receptor beta chains follows, all from one sample in a study of OX40 agonist ivuxolimab in advanced cancers. Clones were sequenced by immunoSEQ multiplex PCR, and TCRdb holds only the in-frame ones, with some missing. Of about 48,000 clones in the sample, 70% to 90% were seen once. Specimen: CD4+ or CD8+ T cells sorted from blood, collected in a trial of the OX40 agonist ivuxolimab. The source of these receptors is an adult with an advanced solid tumor such as melanoma, head and neck, liver or kidney cancer. Both conserved end residues are part of each CDR3. A D gene is named only where the DNA matches it firmly. For some rows the clone size is stated as once, few or many, or as a class when expanded; others skip it.

d_gene: .
abundance: .
j_gene: TRBJ2-5
v_gene: TRBV2
CDR3aa: CASRPGTVQETQYF
CDR3nt: TGTGCCAGCAGACCAGGGACTGTTCAAGAGACCCAGTACTTC

d_gene: TRBD1
abundance: .
j_gene: TRBJ2-7
v_gene: TRBV6-1
CDR3aa: CASRGQGAYEQYF
CDR3nt: TGTGCCAGCAGGGGACAGGGGGCCTACGAGCAGTACTTC

d_gene: .
abundance: .
j_gene: TRBJ2-7
v_gene: TRBV10-2
CDR3aa: CASTRGSTYYEQYF
CDR3nt: TGCGCCAGCACACGGGGTTCTACCTACTACGAGCAGTACTTC

d_gene: TRBD1
abundance: .
j_gene: TRBJ1-1
v_gene: TRBV28
CDR3aa: CASKFSQGALAFF
CDR3nt: TGTGCCAGCAAATTTTCACAGGGGGCGCTGGCTTTCTTT

d_gene: TRBD1
abundance: .
j_gene: TRBJ2-1
v_gene: TRBV7-3
CDR3aa: CASSLRRQGYNEQFF
CDR3nt: TGTGCCAGCAGCTTACGTCGACAGGGCTACAATGAGCAGTTCTTC

d_gene: TRBD1
abundance: .
j_gene: TRBJ2-3
v_gene: TRBV7-9
CDR3aa: CASSSTGADTQYF
CDR3nt: TGTGCCAGCAGCTCGACAGGGGCAGATACGCAGTATTTT

d_gene: .
abundance: .
j_gene: TRBJ2-5
v_gene: TRBV18
CDR3aa: CASSPTGGTETQYF
CDR3nt: TGTGCCAGCTCACCAACTGGGGGGACGGAGACCCAGTACTTC

d_gene: TRBD2
abundance: .
j_gene: TRBJ2-3
v_gene: TRBV6-1
CDR3aa: CASSEGGAGGYDTQYF
CDR3nt: TGTGCCAGCAGTGAAGGCGGAGCGGGAGGCTACGATACGCAGTATTTT

d_gene: .
abundance: .
j_gene: TRBJ1-1
v_gene: TRBV20-1
CDR3aa: CSAREGAEAFF
CDR3nt: TGCAGTGCTAGAGAAGGGGCTGAAGCTTTCTTT

d_gene: .
abundance: .
j_gene: TRBJ2-2
v_gene: TRBV11-1
CDR3aa: CASSPDYPNTGELFF
CDR3nt: TGTGCCAGCAGCCCGGACTACCCGAACACCGGGGAGCTGTTTTTT

d_gene: TRBD2
abundance: .
j_gene: TRBJ2-7
v_gene: TRBV6-5
CDR3aa: CASSSPGLAFYEQYF
CDR3nt: TGTGCCAGCAGCTCCCCGGGACTAGCTTTCTACGAGCAGTACTTC

d_gene: .
abundance: .
j_gene: TRBJ2-4
v_gene: TRBV27
CDR3aa: CAINLAKNIQYF
CDR3nt: TGTGCCATAAACCTAGCCAAAAACATTCAGTACTTC

d_gene: .
abundance: .
j_gene: TRBJ1-2
v_gene: TRBV2
CDR3aa: CASSLTETSYGYTF
CDR3nt: TGTGCCAGCAGCCTTACCGAAACCTCCTATGGCTACACCTTC

d_gene: TRBD1
abundance: .
j_gene: TRBJ2-3
v_gene: TRBV7-3
CDR3aa: CASSLGGQGADTQYF
CDR3nt: TGTGCCAGCAGCTTAGGAGGACAGGGGGCAGATACGCAGTATTTT

d_gene: .
abundance: .
j_gene: TRBJ1-5
v_gene: TRBV5-6
CDR3aa: CASSLFNSNQPQHF
CDR3nt: TGTGCCAGCAGCTTGTTTAATAGCAATCAGCCCCAGCATTTT

d_gene: .
abundance: .
j_gene: TRBJ1-4
v_gene: TRBV7-9
CDR3aa: CDGSKVYEKLFF
CDR3nt: TGTGACGGCAGCAAGGTATACGAAAAACTGTTTTTT

d_gene: .
abundance: once
j_gene: TRBJ2-7
v_gene: TRBV5-1
CDR3aa: CASSLLGRGREQYF
CDR3nt: TGCGCCAGCAGCTTGCTTGGCAGGGGACGCGAGCAGTACTTC

d_gene: .
abundance: .
j_gene: TRBJ2-3
v_gene: TRBV18
CDR3aa: CASSPRSQGRTDTQYF
CDR3nt: TGTGCCAGCTCACCAAGGTCTCAGGGACGCACAGATACGCAGTATTTT

d_gene: .
abundance: .
j_gene: TRBJ1-1
v_gene: TRBV11-2
CDR3aa: CASSLGPGAMNTEAFF
CDR3nt: TGTGCCAGCAGCTTAGGTCCAGGGGCAATGAACACTGAAGCTTTCTTT

d_gene: .
abundance: .
j_gene: TRBJ1-5
v_gene: TRBV6-1
CDR3aa: CASSEVPGRGYQPQHF
CDR3nt: TGTGCCAGCAGTGAAGTCCCGGGAAGGGGATATCAGCCCCAGCATTTT

d_gene: .
abundance: .
j_gene: TRBJ1-1
v_gene: TRBV18
CDR3aa: CASSQSRATQNTEAFF
CDR3nt: TGTGCCAGCTCACAATCCCGGGCCACACAGAACACTGAAGCTTTCTTT

d_gene: .
abundance: .
j_gene: TRBJ2-7
v_gene: TRBV18
CDR3aa: CASSPSTRDDEQYF
CDR3nt: TGTGCCAGCTCACCGTCTACGCGGGACGACGAGCAGTACTTC

d_gene: .
abundance: .
j_gene: TRBJ1-4
v_gene: TRBV2
CDR3aa: CATQAGSYEKLFF
CDR3nt: TGTGCCACTCAGGCAGGGAGCTATGAAAAACTGTTTTTT

d_gene: .
abundance: .
j_gene: TRBJ1-2
v_gene: TRBV4-2
CDR3aa: CASSQQGDYGYTF
CDR3nt: TGTGCCAGCAGCCAACAGGGCGACTATGGCTACACCTTC

d_gene: .
abundance: .
j_gene: TRBJ2-3
v_gene: TRBV7-2
CDR3aa: CASSLASGTDTQYF
CDR3nt: TGTGCCAGCAGCTTGGCTAGCGGCACAGATACGCAGTATTTT

d_gene: .
abundance: .
j_gene: TRBJ2-5
v_gene: TRBV29-1
CDR3aa: CSGLTGQETQYF
CDR3nt: TGCAGCGGGCTGACAGGCCAAGAGACCCAGTACTTC

d_gene: .
abundance: .
j_gene: TRBJ1-2
v_gene: TRBV28
CDR3aa: CASSSIKGGVAYGYTF
CDR3nt: TGTGCCAGCAGTTCTATCAAGGGGGGGGTTGCCTATGGCTACACCTTC

d_gene: .
abundance: .
j_gene: TRBJ2-2
v_gene: TRBV5-1
CDR3aa: CASSLDGPTGELFF
CDR3nt: TGCGCCAGCAGCTTGGATGGGCCCACCGGGGAGCTGTTTTTT

d_gene: TRBD1
abundance: .
j_gene: TRBJ1-1
v_gene: TRBV5-1
CDR3aa: CASRTDRGSGTEAFF
CDR3nt: TGCGCCAGCAGGACGGACAGGGGGTCGGGGACTGAAGCTTTCTTT

d_gene: .
abundance: .
j_gene: TRBJ2-2
v_gene: TRBV10-3
CDR3aa: CAISLGQANTGELFF
CDR3nt: TGTGCCATCAGTCTGGGACAAGCGAACACCGGGGAGCTGTTTTTT

d_gene: .
abundance: once
j_gene: TRBJ2-1
v_gene: TRBV7-2
CDR3aa: CASSLDRGQYNEQFF
CDR3nt: TGTGCCAGCAGCTTGGACCGGGGACAATACAATGAGCAGTTCTTC

d_gene: TRBD2
abundance: .
j_gene: TRBJ2-7
v_gene: TRBV2
CDR3aa: CASTQTSGPYEQYF
CDR3nt: TGTGCCAGCACCCAGACTAGCGGACCCTACGAGCAGTACTTC

d_gene: TRBD2
abundance: .
j_gene: TRBJ2-3
v_gene: TRBV7-8
CDR3aa: CASSPSWLAGVDTQYF
CDR3nt: TGTGCCAGCAGCCCTTCGTGGCTAGCGGGAGTAGATACGCAGTATTTT

d_gene: TRBD2
abundance: .
j_gene: TRBJ2-7
v_gene: TRBV6-4
CDR3aa: CASSGKREGHHEQYF
CDR3nt: TGTGCCAGCAGTGGTAAGCGGGAGGGCCACCACGAGCAGTACTTC

d_gene: TRBD1
abundance: .
j_gene: TRBJ1-3
v_gene: TRBV6-5
CDR3aa: CASSSTGAGNTIYF
CDR3nt: TGTGCCAGCAGTTCGACAGGGGCTGGAAACACCATATATTTT

d_gene: .
abundance: .
j_gene: TRBJ2-2
v_gene: TRBV12-2
CDR3aa: CASRRKRGLLFF
CDR3nt: TGTGCAAGTCGCCGGAAGAGGGGGTTGCTGTTTTTT

d_gene: TRBD1
abundance: few
j_gene: TRBJ2-3
v_gene: TRBV11-3
CDR3aa: CASSADRGQDTQYF
CDR3nt: TGTGCCAGCAGCGCGGACAGGGGGCAAGATACGCAGTATTTT

d_gene: .
abundance: .
j_gene: TRBJ2-5
v_gene: TRBV6-1
CDR3aa: CASREGDGGQETQYF
CDR3nt: TGTGCCAGCAGGGAAGGGGACGGGGGCCAAGAGACCCAGTACTTC

d_gene: .
abundance: few
j_gene: TRBJ1-1
v_gene: TRBV5-1
CDR3aa: CASSFRGGNTEAFF
CDR3nt: TGCGCCAGCAGTTTCAGAGGGGGGAACACTGAAGCTTTCTTT

d_gene: .
abundance: .
j_gene: TRBJ1-1
v_gene: TRBV6-4
CDR3aa: CASRDYDRNTEAFF
CDR3nt: TGTGCCAGCCGGGATTACGATAGGAACACTGAAGCTTTCTTT

d_gene: .
abundance: .
j_gene: TRBJ1-1
v_gene: TRBV19
CDR3aa: CASSMARNTEAFF
CDR3nt: TGTGCCAGTAGTATGGCGAGGAACACTGAAGCTTTCTTT

d_gene: TRBD2
abundance: .
j_gene: TRBJ2-1
v_gene: TRBV2
CDR3aa: CASRHPTTHSGRGEQFF
CDR3nt: TGTGCCAGCAGACATCCAACTACCCATAGCGGGAGAGGCGAGCAGTTCTTC

d_gene: .
abundance: few
j_gene: TRBJ1-1
v_gene: TRBV9
CDR3aa: CASSALTGNTEAFF
CDR3nt: TGTGCCAGCAGCGCATTGACAGGGAACACTGAAGCTTTCTTT

d_gene: .
abundance: .
j_gene: TRBJ1-3
v_gene: TRBV30
CDR3aa: CAWSAKQDRNSGNTIYF
CDR3nt: TGTGCCTGGAGTGCTAAACAGGACAGAAACTCTGGAAACACCATATATTTT

d_gene: .
abundance: few
j_gene: TRBJ2-7
v_gene: TRBV21-1
CDR3aa: CASSNGSRSYEQYF
CDR3nt: TGTGCCAGCAGCAATGGTAGCCGCTCCTACGAGCAGTACTTC

d_gene: .
abundance: .
j_gene: TRBJ1-1
v_gene: TRBV11-3
CDR3aa: CASSLDRRGRAFF
CDR3nt: TGTGCCAGCAGCTTAGATAGGAGGGGTCGAGCTTTCTTT

d_gene: .
abundance: once
j_gene: TRBJ2-3
v_gene: TRBV11-2
CDR3aa: CASSLGSWDTQYF
CDR3nt: TGTGCCAGCAGCTTAGGGTCGTGGGATACGCAGTATTTT

d_gene: TRBD2
abundance: .
j_gene: TRBJ2-3
v_gene: TRBV10-3
CDR3aa: CAISEWGGGTDTQYF
CDR3nt: TGTGCCATCAGTGAGTGGGGGGGTGGTACAGATACGCAGTATTTT

d_gene: .
abundance: .
j_gene: TRBJ2-2
v_gene: TRBV5-1
CDR3aa: CASSRRATDGNTGELFF
CDR3nt: TGCGCCAGCAGCCGGAGGGCTACGGACGGGAACACCGGGGAGCTGTTTTTT

d_gene: .
abundance: once
j_gene: TRBJ2-1
v_gene: TRBV18
CDR3aa: CASSPPSGDNEQFF
CDR3nt: TGTGCCAGCTCACCACCGTCAGGGGACAATGAGCAGTTCTTC

d_gene: TRBD2
abundance: .
j_gene: TRBJ2-3
v_gene: TRBV7-2
CDR3aa: CASSLEASGRTAMDTQYF
CDR3nt: TGTGCCAGCAGCTTAGAGGCTAGCGGGAGAACGGCTATGGATACGCAGTATTTT